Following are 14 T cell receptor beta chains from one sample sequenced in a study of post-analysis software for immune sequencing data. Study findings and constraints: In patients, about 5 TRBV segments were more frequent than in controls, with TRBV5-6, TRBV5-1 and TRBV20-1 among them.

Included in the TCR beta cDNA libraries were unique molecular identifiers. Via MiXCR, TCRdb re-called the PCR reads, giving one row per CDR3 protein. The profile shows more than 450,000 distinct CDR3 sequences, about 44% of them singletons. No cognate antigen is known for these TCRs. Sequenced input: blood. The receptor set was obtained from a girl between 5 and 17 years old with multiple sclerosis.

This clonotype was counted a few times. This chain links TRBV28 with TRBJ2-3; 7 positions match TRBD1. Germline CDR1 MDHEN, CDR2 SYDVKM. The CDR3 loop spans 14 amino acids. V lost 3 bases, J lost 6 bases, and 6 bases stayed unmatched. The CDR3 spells CASSFEGARDTQYF. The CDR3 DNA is TGTGCCAGCAGTTTCGAGGGGGCTCGCGATACGCAGTATTTT.

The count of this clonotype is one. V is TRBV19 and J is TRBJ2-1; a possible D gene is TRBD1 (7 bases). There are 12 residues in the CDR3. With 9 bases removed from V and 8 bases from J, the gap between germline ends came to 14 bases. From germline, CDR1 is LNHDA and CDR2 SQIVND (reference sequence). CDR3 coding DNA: TGTGCCAGCCAAGGAGGGGGCTATGAGCAGTTCTTC. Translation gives CASQGGGYEQFF. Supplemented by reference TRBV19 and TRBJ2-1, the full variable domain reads DGGITQSPKYLFRKEGQNVTLSCEQNLNHDAMYWYRQDPGQGLRLIYYSQIVNDFQKGDIAEGYSVSREKKESFPLTVTSAQKNPTAFYLCASQGGGYEQFFGPGTRLTVL.

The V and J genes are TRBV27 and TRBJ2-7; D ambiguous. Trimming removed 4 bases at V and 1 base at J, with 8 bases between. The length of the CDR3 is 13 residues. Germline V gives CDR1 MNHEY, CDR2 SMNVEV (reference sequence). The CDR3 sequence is CASSSATSYEQYF. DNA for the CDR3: TGTGCCAGCAGTTCGGCAACTTCCTACGAGCAGTACTTC.

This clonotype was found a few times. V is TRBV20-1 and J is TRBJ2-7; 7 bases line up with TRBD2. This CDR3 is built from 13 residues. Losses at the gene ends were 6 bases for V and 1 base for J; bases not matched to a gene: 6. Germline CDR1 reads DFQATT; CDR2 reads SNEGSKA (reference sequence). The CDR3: CSALERGSYEQYF. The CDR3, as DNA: TGCAGTGCGTTAGAGCGGGGTTCCTACGAGCAGTACTTC.

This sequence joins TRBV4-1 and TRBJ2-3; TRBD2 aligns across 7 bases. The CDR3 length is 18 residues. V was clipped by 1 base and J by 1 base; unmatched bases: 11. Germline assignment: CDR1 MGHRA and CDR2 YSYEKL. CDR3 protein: CASSQVRARTSGTDTQYF. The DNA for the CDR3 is TGCGCCAGCAGCCAAGTAAGGGCCCGCACTAGCGGCACAGATACGCAGTATTTT.

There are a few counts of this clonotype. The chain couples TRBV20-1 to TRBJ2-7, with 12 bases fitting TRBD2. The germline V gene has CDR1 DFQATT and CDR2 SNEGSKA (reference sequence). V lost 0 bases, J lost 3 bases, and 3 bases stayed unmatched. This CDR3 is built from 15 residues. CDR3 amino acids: CSAREVTSGSYEQYF. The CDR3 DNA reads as TGCAGTGCTAGAGAGGTGACTAGCGGGAGCTACGAGCAGTACTTC.

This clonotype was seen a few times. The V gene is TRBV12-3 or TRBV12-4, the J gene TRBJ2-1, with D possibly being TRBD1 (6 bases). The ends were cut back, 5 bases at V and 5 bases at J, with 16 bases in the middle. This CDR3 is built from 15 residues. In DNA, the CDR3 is TGTGCCAGCAGTCCCAAGGACAGAGCCCACAATGAGCAGTTCTTC. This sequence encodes CASSPKDRAHNEQFF.

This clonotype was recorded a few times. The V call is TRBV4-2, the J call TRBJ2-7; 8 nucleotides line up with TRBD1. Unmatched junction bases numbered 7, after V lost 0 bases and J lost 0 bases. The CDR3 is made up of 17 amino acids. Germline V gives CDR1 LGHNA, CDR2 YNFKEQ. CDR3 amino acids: CASSQDLAGQGSYEQYF. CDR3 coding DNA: TGTGCCAGCAGCCAAGATCTAGCAGGACAGGGCTCCTACGAGCAGTACTTC.

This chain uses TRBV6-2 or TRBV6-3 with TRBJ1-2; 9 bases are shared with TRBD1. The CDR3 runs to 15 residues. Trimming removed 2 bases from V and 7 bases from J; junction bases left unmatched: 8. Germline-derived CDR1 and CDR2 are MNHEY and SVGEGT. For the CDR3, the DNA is TGTGCCAGCAGTTACCACCGGGACAGGGTCTCTGGCTACACCTTC. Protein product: CASSYHRDRVSGYTF.

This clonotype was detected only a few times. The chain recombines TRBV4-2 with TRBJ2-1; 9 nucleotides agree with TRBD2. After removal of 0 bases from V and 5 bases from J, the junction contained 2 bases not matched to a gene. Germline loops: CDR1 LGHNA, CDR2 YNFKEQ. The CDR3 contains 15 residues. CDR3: CASSQEAGGHNEQFF. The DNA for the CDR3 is TGTGCCAGCAGCCAAGAAGCGGGGGGCCACAATGAGCAGTTCTTC.

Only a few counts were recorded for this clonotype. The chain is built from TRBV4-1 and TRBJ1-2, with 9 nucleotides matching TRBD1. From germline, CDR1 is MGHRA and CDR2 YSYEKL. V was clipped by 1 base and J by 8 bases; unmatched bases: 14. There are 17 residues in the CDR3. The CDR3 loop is CASSQADPGQGRGGYTF. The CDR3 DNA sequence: TGCGCCAGCAGCCAAGCCGACCCGGGACAGGGAAGAGGAGGCTACACCTTC.

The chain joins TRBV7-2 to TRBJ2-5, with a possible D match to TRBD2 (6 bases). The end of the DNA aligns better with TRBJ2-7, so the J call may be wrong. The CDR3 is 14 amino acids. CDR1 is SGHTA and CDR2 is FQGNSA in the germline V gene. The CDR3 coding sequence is TGTGCCAGCAGCTTAGCGGGAGGAAGGGGCGAGCAGTACTTC. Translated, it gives CASSLAGGRGEQYF.

This chain's CDR3 is CASSDRHASYEQYF. The CDR3 nucleotides read TGCGCCAGCAGCGATCGACATGCCTCCTACGAGCAGTACTTC. The rearrangement uses TRBV5-1 and TRBJ2-7; D is unresolved. Germline CDR1 SGHRS, CDR2 YFSETQ. There are 14 residues in the CDR3. V was clipped by 4 bases and J by 0 bases, with 11 bases between them.

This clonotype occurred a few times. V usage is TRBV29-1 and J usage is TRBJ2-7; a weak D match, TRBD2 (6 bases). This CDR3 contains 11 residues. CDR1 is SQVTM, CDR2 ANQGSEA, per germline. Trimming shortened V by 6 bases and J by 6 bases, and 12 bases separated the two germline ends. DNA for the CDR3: TGCAGCGTGGGGAGGCTCGGCGAGCAGTACTTC. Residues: CSVGRLGEQYF.